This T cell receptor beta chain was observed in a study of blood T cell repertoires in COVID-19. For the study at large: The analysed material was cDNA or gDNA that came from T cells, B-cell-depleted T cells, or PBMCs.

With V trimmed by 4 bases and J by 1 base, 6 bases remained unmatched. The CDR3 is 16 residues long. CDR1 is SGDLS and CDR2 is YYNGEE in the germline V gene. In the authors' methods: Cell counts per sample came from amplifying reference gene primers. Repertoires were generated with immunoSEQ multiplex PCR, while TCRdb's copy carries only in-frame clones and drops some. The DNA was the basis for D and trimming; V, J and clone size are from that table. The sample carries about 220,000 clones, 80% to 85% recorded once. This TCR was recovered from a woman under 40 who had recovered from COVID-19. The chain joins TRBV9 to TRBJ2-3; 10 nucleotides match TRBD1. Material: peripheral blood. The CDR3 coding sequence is TGTGCCAGCAGCCCGGCCGGGACAGGGGGCACAGATACGCAGTATTTT. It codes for CASSPAGTGGTDTQYF.